A selection of T cell receptor beta chains follows, all from one sample in a study of shared clonotypes between healthy human individuals. Assay: immunoSEQ multiplex PCR; the TCRdb copy retains only in-frame clones and omits some. The sample shows 850,000 to 1,100,000 clones, approximately 77% of them seen only once. The sample was memory CD4+ T cells from PBMCs. The receptors originated from a man aged 18 to 35 in good health. Some clones in this sample may be carry-over from other donors' samples. CDR3s include the opening cysteine and the closing phenylalanine or tryptophan. A D gene is named only where the DNA matches it firmly. Rows give clone size only sometimes, using once, few, many, or a class for an expanded clone.

J	V	size	D	CDR3	DNA
TRBJ1-2	TRBV18	.	.	CASSPRGANYGYTF	TGTGCCAGCTCACCACGGGGTGCTAACTATGGCTACACCTTC
TRBJ2-7	TRBV5-8	.	TRBD1	CASSSLIWHRGHYEQYF	TGTGCCAGCAGCTCCTTAATTTGGCACAGGGGGCATTACGAGCAGTACTTC
TRBJ1-1	TRBV29-1	.	.	CSVAGTYRGTEAFF	TGCAGCGTTGCCGGGACGTATCGGGGCACTGAAGCTTTCTTT
TRBJ1-3	TRBV4-3	.	.	CASSLSRGSLTGNTIYF	TGCGCCAGCAGCCTCAGCAGGGGCAGCCTCACTGGAAACACCATATATTTT
TRBJ1-5	TRBV19	.	.	CASIPTGSNQPQHF	TGTGCCAGTATCCCAACAGGGAGCAATCAGCCCCAGCATTTT
TRBJ1-2	TRBV19	.	.	CASSIGGRAYGYTF	TGTGCCAGTAGTATAGGAGGCAGGGCGTATGGCTACACCTTC
TRBJ2-5	TRBV7-2	.	TRBD1	CASSLAQGARETQYF	TGTGCCAGCAGCTTAGCCCAGGGGGCGAGAGAGACCCAGTACTTC
TRBJ1-4	TRBV2	.	.	CASSDRGQSNEKLFF	TGTGCCAGCAGTGATCGAGGACAGTCTAATGAAAAACTGTTTTTT
TRBJ2-1	TRBV6-6	.	.	CASSSIPGYNEQFF	TGTGCCAGCAGTTCCATCCCAGGGTACAATGAGCAGTTCTTC
TRBJ2-7	TRBV4-3	.	.	CASSQAASGTGEQYF	TGCGCCAGCAGCCAGGCGGCTAGCGGGACAGGCGAGCAGTACTTC
TRBJ2-1	TRBV5-1	.	.	CASSVGRGSFYNEQFF	TGCGCCAGCAGCGTTGGACGGGGCAGCTTCTACAATGAGCAGTTCTTC
TRBJ2-7	TRBV5-1	.	.	CASSGWDEQYF	TGCGCCAGCTCAGGCTGGGACGAGCAGTACTTC
TRBJ1-2	TRBV5-6	.	.	CASSTAANYGYTF	TGTGCCAGCAGCACCGCCGCGAACTATGGCTACACCTTC
TRBJ2-7	TRBV29-1	.	TRBD2	CSVVLAGVPNEQYF	TGCAGCGTTGTACTAGCGGGAGTTCCCAACGAGCAGTACTTC
TRBJ2-2	TRBV4-1	.	.	CASSRGQGRTRDTGELFF	TGCGCCAGCAGCCGGGGGCAGGGACGGACCCGGGACACCGGGGAGCTGTTTTTT
TRBJ1-6	TRBV30	.	TRBD1	CAWGQGAPNSPLHF	TGTGCCTGGGGACAGGGGGCTCCCAATTCACCCCTCCACTTT
TRBJ2-1	TRBV6-6	.	.	CASSYGSETYNEQFF	TGTGCCAGCAGTTACGGGAGCGAGACATACAATGAGCAGTTCTTC
TRBJ1-4	TRBV6-1	.	TRBD1	CASSEVTGGNEKLFF	TGTGCCAGCAGTGAAGTGACAGGGGGTAATGAAAAACTGTTTTTT
TRBJ2-7	TRBV18	.	.	CASSPGLAYEQYF	TGTGCCAGCTCACCAGGACTCGCCTACGAGCAGTACTTC
TRBJ2-7	TRBV7-8	.	TRBD1	CASSLMGQGAGEQYF	TGTGCCAGCAGCTTAATGGGTCAGGGGGCTGGCGAGCAGTACTTC
TRBJ1-1	TRBV7-2	.	.	CASSFSPSREAFF	TGTGCCAGCAGCTTTAGTCCCTCGAGAGAAGCTTTCTTT
TRBJ2-3	TRBV7-9	once	TRBD2	CASSTGTSGADTQYF	TGTGCCAGCAGCACCGGGACTAGCGGGGCAGATACGCAGTATTTT
TRBJ2-3	TRBV9	.	.	CASSRVYRTDTQYF	TGTGCCAGCAGCAGGGTTTATCGCACAGATACGCAGTATTTT
TRBJ2-7	TRBV5-4	.	.	CASSLDRNSYEQYF	TGTGCCAGCAGCCTAGATAGGAACTCCTACGAGCAGTACTTC
TRBJ2-3	TRBV28	few	.	CASSFGQLTDTQYF	TGTGCCAGCAGTTTCGGACAGCTTACAGATACGCAGTATTTT
TRBJ1-1	TRBV7-9	.	.	CASSHRTAHTEAFF	TGTGCCAGCAGCCATCGGACAGCCCACACTGAAGCTTTCTTT
TRBJ2-2	TRBV6-1	.	.	CASSVYVNTGELFF	TGTGCCAGCAGTGTTTACGTTAACACCGGGGAGCTGTTTTTT
TRBJ2-3	TRBV25-1	.	.	CASSDRTDTQYF	TGTGCCAGCAGTGATCGGACAGATACGCAGTATTTT
TRBJ2-7	TRBV14	.	TRBD2	CASSPRRGDPYEQYF	TGTGCCAGCAGCCCAAGACGGGGGGACCCCTACGAGCAGTACTTC
TRBJ1-4	TRBV4-1	once	.	CASSLLTVEKLFF	TGCGCCAGCAGCCTACTGACTGTGGAAAAACTGTTTTTT
TRBJ2-7	TRBV7-9	.	.	CASRPYAREQYF	TGTGCCAGCAGGCCATACGCCCGCGAGCAGTACTTC
TRBJ1-1	TRBV12-5	.	.	CASSSGDGLYVNTEAFF	TGTGCTAGCTCATCAGGGGACGGGCTATATGTGAACACTGAAGCTTTCTTT
TRBJ1-3	TRBV4-2	.	.	CASSQDRTHSGNTIYF	TGTGCCAGCAGCCAAGATCGTACACATTCTGGAAACACCATATATTTT
TRBJ1-4	TRBV5-6	.	.	CASSPRAGATNEKLFF	TGTGCCAGCAGCCCCCGCGCGGGGGCAACTAATGAAAAACTGTTTTTT
TRBJ2-6	TRBV11-2	few	.	CASRPPGANVLTF	TGTGCCAGCAGACCACCCGGGGCCAACGTCCTGACTTTC
TRBJ2-1	TRBV29-1	once	.	CSVGGPLNEQFF	TGCAGCGTGGGAGGACCCCTCAATGAGCAGTTCTTC
TRBJ2-7	TRBV7-2	many	.	CASSSNRDSYEQYF	TGTGCCAGCAGCTCCAACAGGGACTCCTACGAGCAGTACTTC
TRBJ2-3	TRBV5-1	.	TRBD2	CASKVLAGVKDTQYF	TGCGCCAGCAAGGTATTGGCGGGAGTAAAAGATACGCAGTATTTT
TRBJ1-2	TRBV9	few	TRBD1	CASSVGTGAGGYTF	TGTGCCAGCAGCGTGGGGACAGGGGCAGGGGGCTACACCTTC
TRBJ1-1	TRBV6-5	few	.	CASSPRWEDTEAFF	TGTGCCAGCAGTCCCCGGTGGGAGGACACTGAAGCTTTCTTT
TRBJ2-4	TRBV6-5	.	.	CASSTAGGYRNIQYF	TGTGCCAGCAGTACCGCAGGAGGGTATCGGAACATTCAGTACTTC
TRBJ2-1	TRBV7-9	.	.	CASSLEGSGRTPYNEQFF	TGTGCCAGCAGCTTAGAAGGCTCGGGCCGGACTCCTTACAATGAGCAGTTCTTC
TRBJ2-5	TRBV27	few	TRBD2	CASSFLGGPGTQETQYF	TGTGCCAGCAGTTTTCTGGGAGGGCCGGGTACACAAGAGACCCAGTACTTC
TRBJ1-4	TRBV19	.	.	CASSQDIGGSTNEKLFF	TGTGCCAGTAGCCAAGATATTGGGGGATCAACTAATGAAAAACTGTTTTTT
TRBJ2-7	TRBV13	.	.	CASTTRGFYEQYF	TGTGCCAGTACTACAAGGGGATTCTACGAGCAGTACTTC
TRBJ2-7	TRBV5-1	few	TRBD2	CASSFQVAGGISRYEQYF	TGCGCCAGCAGCTTCCAAGTAGCGGGAGGAATTAGTCGCTACGAGCAGTACTTC
TRBJ1-1	TRBV28	.	.	CASSSIGGSDTEAFF	TGTGCCAGCAGTTCAATCGGGGGTTCCGACACTGAAGCTTTCTTT
TRBJ1-1	TRBV27	few	.	CASSQILNTEAFF	TGTGCCAGCAGCCAGATACTTAACACTGAAGCTTTCTTT
TRBJ2-5	TRBV5-1	.	TRBD1	CASSLTGTGGQETQYF	TGCGCCAGCAGCTTAACCGGGACAGGGGGCCAAGAGACCCAGTACTTC
TRBJ2-3	TRBV5-4	.	.	CASSFDRRGATDTQYF	TGTGCCAGCAGCTTTGACAGGCGAGGGGCCACAGATACGCAGTATTTT
TRBJ2-3	TRBV5-1	.	TRBD2	CASSLGLAGGPDTQYF	TGCGCCAGCAGCTTAGGACTAGCGGGAGGACCGGATACGCAGTATTTT
TRBJ2-1	TRBV7-2	.	TRBD2	CASSLVVASGSRDEQFF	TGTGCCAGCAGCTTAGTCGTGGCTAGCGGGAGTCGAGATGAGCAGTTCTTC
TRBJ2-1	TRBV6-5	.	.	CASSRRAYNEQFF	TGTGCCAGCAGCCGCCGCGCATACAATGAGCAGTTCTTC
TRBJ2-7	TRBV27	once	.	CASSLWGSGYEQYF	TGTGCCAGCAGTTTATGGGGGAGCGGTTACGAGCAGTACTTC
TRBJ2-7	TRBV7-2	.	.	CASSLGQGSSYEQYF	TGTGCCAGCAGCTTAGGTCAGGGATCCTCCTACGAGCAGTACTTC
TRBJ2-4	TRBV5-6	few	TRBD2	CASSLTVAGGLEKNIQYF	TGTGCCAGCAGCTTGACAGTAGCGGGAGGACTCGAAAAAAACATTCAGTACTTC
TRBJ2-5	TRBV5-1	.	.	CASSLGRGVQETQYF	TGCGCCAGCAGCTTGGGGCGCGGGGTACAAGAGACCCAGTACTTC
TRBJ2-3	TRBV29-1	.	.	CSVHEGGTDTQYF	TGCAGCGTCCATGAAGGGGGAACAGATACGCAGTATTTT
TRBJ2-7	TRBV10-2	.	.	CASSEPGKSYEQYF	TGCGCCAGCAGTGAGCCTGGGAAGTCGTACGAGCAGTACTTC
TRBJ2-7	TRBV5-1	.	TRBD2	CASSLVTSGSYEQYF	TGCGCCAGCAGCTTGGTGACTAGCGGGAGCTACGAGCAGTACTTC